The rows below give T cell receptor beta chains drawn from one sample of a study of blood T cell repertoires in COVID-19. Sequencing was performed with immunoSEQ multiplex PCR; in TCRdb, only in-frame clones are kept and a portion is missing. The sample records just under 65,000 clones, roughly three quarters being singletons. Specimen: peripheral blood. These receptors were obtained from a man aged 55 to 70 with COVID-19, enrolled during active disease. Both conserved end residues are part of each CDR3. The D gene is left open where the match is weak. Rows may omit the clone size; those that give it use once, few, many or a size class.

CASSRQGNEKLFF,TGTGCCAGCTCAAGACAGGGTAATGAAAAACTGTTTTTT,TRBD1,.,TRBJ1-4,13,TRBV18
CASSPNGWGPDQETQYF,TGTGCCAGCAGCCCCAATGGATGGGGCCCCGATCAAGAGACCCAGTACTTC,.,once,TRBJ2-5,17,TRBV11-2
CASSLAGASDTQYF,TGTGCCAGCAGTCTAGCGGGAGCCTCAGATACGCAGTATTTT,TRBD2,.,TRBJ2-3,14,TRBV5-4
CASSIALLAGGYTQYF,TGTGCCAGTAGTATCGCCTTACTAGCGGGGGGTTATACGCAGTATTTT,TRBD2,.,TRBJ2-3,16,TRBV19
CASSTRGTDQPQHF,TGTGCCAGTAGTACCAGGGGAACGGATCAGCCCCAGCATTTT,.,.,TRBJ1-5,14,TRBV19
CASSLRGPQPQHF,TGTGCCAGCAGCCTCAGGGGGCCTCAGCCCCAGCATTTT,TRBD1,.,TRBJ1-5,13,TRBV28
CASSSGQGPYEQYF,TGTGCCAGCAGTTCTGGACAGGGCCCCTACGAGCAGTACTTC,TRBD1,.,TRBJ2-7,14,TRBV6-5
CASSLTSANTGELFF,TGTGCCAGCAGCTTAACGTCGGCGAACACCGGGGAGCTGTTTTTT,.,.,TRBJ2-2,15,TRBV7-3
CASSLDGQGGGYTF,TGCGCCAGCAGCTTGGACGGACAGGGGGGTGGCTACACCTTC,TRBD1,.,TRBJ1-2,14,TRBV5-1
CASQHGIPPGELFF,TGCGCCAGTCAGCACGGGATTCCCCCCGGGGAGCTGTTTTTT,.,.,TRBJ2-2,14,TRBV5-1
CASSPTRQGIRQYF,TGTGCCAGCAGCCCAACCAGACAGGGTATAAGGCAGTACTTC,TRBD1,.,TRBJ2-7,14,TRBV11-2
CASSLETGGSYNEQFF,TGTGCCAGCAGTTTGGAGACAGGGGGGTCCTACAATGAGCAGTTCTTC,TRBD1,.,TRBJ2-1,16,TRBV6-5
CAISDHGRGEDTEAFF,TGTGCCATCAGTGACCATGGCAGGGGTGAGGACACTGAAGCTTTCTTT,.,.,TRBJ1-1,16,TRBV10-3
CASTNLAPETQYF,TGTGCCAGCACCAATCTAGCGCCAGAGACCCAGTACTTC,.,few,TRBJ2-5,13,TRBV2
CASSVDALTGTTNEKLFF,TGTGCCAGCAGCGTAGATGCACTAACAGGGACAACTAATGAAAAACTGTTTTTT,.,.,TRBJ1-4,18,TRBV9
CASSPRGPGYNEQFF,TGTGCCAGCAGCCCCAGGGGGCCGGGATACAATGAGCAGTTCTTC,TRBD1,.,TRBJ2-1,15,TRBV7-7
CASRTGGAEKLFF,TGTGCCAGCAGAACAGGGGGGGCCGAAAAACTGTTTTTT,TRBD1,.,TRBJ1-4,13,TRBV2
CAWNVAGGTQQYF,TGTGCCTGGAACGTAGCGGGGGGGACCCAGCAGTACTTC,TRBD2,.,TRBJ2-7,13,TRBV30
CASSQGREAEAFF,TGCGCCAGCAGCCAGGGCAGGGAGGCTGAAGCTTTCTTT,.,.,TRBJ1-1,13,TRBV4-1
CASSSGGHTEAFF,TGTGCCAGCAGTTCGGGGGGGCACACTGAAGCTTTCTTT,.,.,TRBJ1-1,13,TRBV6-6
CASSPADTQYF,TGTGCCAGCAGTCCGGCAGATACGCAGTATTTT,.,.,TRBJ2-3,11,TRBV6-2/TRBV6-3
CAISWRGRNTGELFF,TGTGCCATCAGTTGGCGGGGGAGGAACACCGGGGAGCTGTTTTTT,TRBD2,.,TRBJ2-2,15,TRBV10-3
CASRTGANSPLHF,TGTGCCAGCAGGACAGGGGCTAATTCACCCCTCCACTTT,TRBD1,.,TRBJ1-6,13,TRBV12-3/TRBV12-4
CAWSPTPLAGASDTQYF,TGTGCCTGGAGCCCCACCCCCCTAGCGGGAGCATCCGATACGCAGTATTTT,TRBD2,.,TRBJ2-3,17,TRBV30
CATLTGVATEAFF,TGTGCCACCCTAACGGGAGTGGCCACTGAAGCTTTCTTT,.,.,TRBJ1-1,13,TRBV18
CASSRSRDRGLSGRDGRTDTQYF,TGTGCCAGCAGTCGGAGCCGGGACAGGGGCCTTAGCGGGAGGGATGGAAGGACAGATACGCAGTATTTT,.,.,TRBJ2-3,23,TRBV6-6
CASSFSRGLGGETQYF,TGTGCCAGCAGCTTCTCGCGGGGGTTAGGGGGTGAGACCCAGTACTTC,.,.,TRBJ2-5,16,TRBV9
CASSRDNLNQPQHF,TGTGCCAGCTCAAGGGACAACCTAAATCAGCCCCAGCATTTT,.,few,TRBJ1-5,14,TRBV18
CASSSVAGEHEQFF,TGCGCCAGCAGCTCGGTAGCGGGAGAACATGAGCAGTTCTTC,TRBD2,few,TRBJ2-1,14,TRBV5-1
CASSLAGPYEQYF,TGTGCCAGCAGCTTAGCGGGGCCCTACGAGCAGTACTTC,.,.,TRBJ2-7,13,TRBV11-1
CASISSYEQYF,TGTGCCAGCATTTCTTCCTACGAGCAGTACTTC,.,.,TRBJ2-7,11,TRBV28
CASSWALGNEQFF,TGTGCCAGCAGCTGGGCACTCGGCAATGAGCAGTTCTTC,.,.,TRBJ2-1,13,TRBV7-3
CASSVAFSSPLHF,TGTGCCAGCAGCGTAGCGTTTTCTTCACCCCTCCACTTT,.,.,TRBJ1-6,13,TRBV9
CASSLIGGDTSYNEQFF,TGTGCCAGCAGCTTAATCGGCGGGGATACCTCCTACAATGAGCAGTTCTTC,.,once,TRBJ2-1,17,TRBV7-9
CAWTSGYEQYF,TGTGCCTGGACTAGCGGTTACGAGCAGTACTTC,TRBD2,few,TRBJ2-7,11,TRBV30
CASSPPGLAGGQETQYF,TGTGCCAGCTCACCACCCGGACTAGCGGGGGGCCAAGAGACCCAGTACTTC,TRBD2,.,TRBJ2-5,17,TRBV18
CASSSRQDHTEAFF,TGTGCCAGCAGTTCCCGACAGGACCACACTGAAGCTTTCTTT,.,.,TRBJ1-1,14,TRBV27
CASSGGGVNEQYF,TGTGCCAGCAGCGGGGGAGGGGTCAACGAGCAGTACTTC,TRBD2,.,TRBJ2-7,13,TRBV9
CASSQGPGQGNGYTF,TGTGCCAGCAGCCAAGGACCGGGACAGGGAAATGGCTACACCTTC,TRBD1,.,TRBJ1-2,15,TRBV7-3
CAWSVLSGSPLHF,TGTGCCTGGAGTGTACTAAGCGGGTCACCCCTCCACTTT,.,once,TRBJ1-6,13,TRBV30
CAWSAWTGITKGYTF,TGTGCCTGGAGTGCGTGGACAGGGATAACTAAAGGCTACACCTTC,TRBD1,.,TRBJ1-2,15,TRBV30
CASNSGRGETQYF,TGTGCCAGCAACTCTGGGCGGGGAGAGACCCAGTACTTC,.,.,TRBJ2-5,13,TRBV2
CAGEANEKLFF,TGTGCCGGGGAGGCTAATGAAAAACTGTTTTTT,.,few,TRBJ1-4,11,TRBV6-5
CASTRDISSYNSPLHF,TGTGCCAGCACCCGGGACATCAGCTCCTATAATTCACCCCTCCACTTT,.,.,TRBJ1-6,16,TRBV7-9
CASSFERGEKLFF,TGTGCCAGCAGCTTCGAAAGGGGGGAAAAACTGTTTTTT,.,.,TRBJ1-4,13,TRBV5-6
CASSLYSGGGDTQYF,TGTGCCAGCAGTTTATATAGCGGGGGAGGGGATACGCAGTATTTT,TRBD2,.,TRBJ2-3,15,TRBV6-5
CASWTGQGSYEQYF,TGTGCCAGCTGGACGGGACAGGGGTCCTACGAGCAGTACTTC,TRBD1,.,TRBJ2-7,14,TRBV6-5
CASSAREDNSPLHF,TGTGCCAGCAGCGCCAGGGAAGATAATTCACCCCTCCACTTT,.,once,TRBJ1-6,14,TRBV6-5
CASSLEADGQPQHF,TGCGCCAGCAGCTTGGAGGCAGACGGGCAGCCCCAGCATTTT,.,.,TRBJ1-5,14,TRBV5-1
CASSDGRGPYISSYEQYF,TGTGCCAGCAGTGACGGCAGGGGGCCATATATAAGCTCCTACGAGCAGTACTTC,TRBD1,once,TRBJ2-7,18,TRBV6-1
CAWSPTEISAFF,TGTGCCTGGAGTCCTACGGAGATATCAGCTTTCTTT,.,.,TRBJ1-1,12,TRBV30
CAGKDRGRGLALYNEQFF,TGTGCCGGAAAGGACAGGGGCCGGGGCCTAGCGCTTTACAATGAGCAGTTCTTC,TRBD1,.,TRBJ2-1,18,TRBV30
CASSPAGLSYEQYF,TGTGCCAGCAGCCCCGCGGGTCTCTCCTACGAGCAGTACTTC,.,.,TRBJ2-7,14,TRBV11-2
CASSPRDRGRSPLHF,TGTGCCAGCAGCCCAAGGGACAGGGGGAGATCACCCCTCCACTTT,TRBD1,few,TRBJ1-6,15,TRBV11-3
CASSQEEGSGEQYF,TGCGCCAGCAGCCAAGAGGAGGGATCAGGCGAGCAGTACTTC,.,.,TRBJ2-7,14,TRBV4-1